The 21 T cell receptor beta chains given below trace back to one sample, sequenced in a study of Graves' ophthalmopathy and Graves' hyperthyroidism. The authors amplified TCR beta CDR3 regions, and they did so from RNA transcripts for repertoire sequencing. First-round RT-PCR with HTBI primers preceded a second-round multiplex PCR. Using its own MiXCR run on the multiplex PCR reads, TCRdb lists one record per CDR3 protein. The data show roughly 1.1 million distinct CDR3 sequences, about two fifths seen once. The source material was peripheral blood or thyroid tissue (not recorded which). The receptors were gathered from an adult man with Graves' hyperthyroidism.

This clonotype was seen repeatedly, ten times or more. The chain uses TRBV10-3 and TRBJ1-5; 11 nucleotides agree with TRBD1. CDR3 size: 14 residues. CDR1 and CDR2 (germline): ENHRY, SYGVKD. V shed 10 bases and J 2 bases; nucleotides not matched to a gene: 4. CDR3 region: CATGTGGGNQPQHF. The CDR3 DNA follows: TGTGCCACGGGGACAGGGGGTGGCAATCAGCCCCAGCATTTT.

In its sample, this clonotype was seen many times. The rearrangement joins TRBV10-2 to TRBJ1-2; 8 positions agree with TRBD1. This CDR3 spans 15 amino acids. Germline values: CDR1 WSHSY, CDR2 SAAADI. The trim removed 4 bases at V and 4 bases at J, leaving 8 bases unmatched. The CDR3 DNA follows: TGCGCCAGCAGTGGTGCCAGGGGGCGCGGCTATGGCTACACCTTC. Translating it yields CASSGARGRGYGYTF.

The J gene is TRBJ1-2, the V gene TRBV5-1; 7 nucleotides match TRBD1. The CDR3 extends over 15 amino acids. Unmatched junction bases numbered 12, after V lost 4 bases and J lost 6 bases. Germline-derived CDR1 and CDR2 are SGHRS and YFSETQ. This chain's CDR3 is CASSHTLDRRDGYTF. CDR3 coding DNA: TGCGCCAGCAGCCATACCTTGGACAGGAGGGATGGCTACACCTTC.

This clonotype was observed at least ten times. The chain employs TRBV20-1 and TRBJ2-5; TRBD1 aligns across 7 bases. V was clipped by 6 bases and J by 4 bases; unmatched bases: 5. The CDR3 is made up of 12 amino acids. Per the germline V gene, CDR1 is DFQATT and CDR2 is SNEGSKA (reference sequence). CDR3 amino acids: CSAGQVLETQYF. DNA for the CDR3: TGCAGTGCCGGACAGGTTCTAGAGACCCAGTACTTC.

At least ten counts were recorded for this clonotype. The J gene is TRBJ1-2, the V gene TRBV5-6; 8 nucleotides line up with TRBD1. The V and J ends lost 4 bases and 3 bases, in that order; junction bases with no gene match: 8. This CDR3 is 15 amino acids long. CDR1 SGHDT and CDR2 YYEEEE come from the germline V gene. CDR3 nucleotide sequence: TGTGCCAGCAGCAGACAGGGGTTGGTCGACTATGGCTACACCTTC. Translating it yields CASSRQGLVDYGYTF.

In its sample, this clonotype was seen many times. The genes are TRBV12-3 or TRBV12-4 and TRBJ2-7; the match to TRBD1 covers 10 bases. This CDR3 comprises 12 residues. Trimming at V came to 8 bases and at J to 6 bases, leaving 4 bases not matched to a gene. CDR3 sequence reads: CASGRQGAEQYF. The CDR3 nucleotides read TGTGCCAGCGGTAGACAGGGGGCCGAGCAGTACTTC.

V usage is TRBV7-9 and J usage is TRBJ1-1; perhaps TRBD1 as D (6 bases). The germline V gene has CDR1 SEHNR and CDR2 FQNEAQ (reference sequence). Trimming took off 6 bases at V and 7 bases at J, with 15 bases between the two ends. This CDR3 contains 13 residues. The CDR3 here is CASRGGPSVEAFF. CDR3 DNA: TGTGCCAGCAGGGGGGGGCCGAGCGTTGAAGCTTTCTTT. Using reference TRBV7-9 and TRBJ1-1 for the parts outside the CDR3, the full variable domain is DTGVSQNPRHKITKRGQNVTFRCDPISEHNRLYWYRQTLGQGPEFLTYFQNEAQLEKSRLLSDRFSAERPKGSFSTLEIQRTEQGDSAMYLCASRGGPSVEAFFGQGTRLTVV.

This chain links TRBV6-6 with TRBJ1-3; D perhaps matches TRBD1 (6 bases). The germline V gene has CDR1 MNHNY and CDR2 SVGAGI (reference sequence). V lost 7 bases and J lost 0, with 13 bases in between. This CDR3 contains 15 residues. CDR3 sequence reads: CASNSRGFSGNTIYF. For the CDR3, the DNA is TGTGCCAGCAACTCCAGGGGTTTCTCTGGAAACACCATATATTTT.

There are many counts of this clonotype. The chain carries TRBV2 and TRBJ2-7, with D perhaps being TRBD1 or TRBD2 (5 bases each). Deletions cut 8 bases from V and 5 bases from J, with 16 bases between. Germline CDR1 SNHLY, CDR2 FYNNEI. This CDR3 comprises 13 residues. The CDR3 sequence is CASYMGVFNEQYF. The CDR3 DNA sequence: TGTGCCAGCTATATGGGGGTATTCAACGAGCAGTACTTC. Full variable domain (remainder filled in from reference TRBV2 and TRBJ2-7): EPEVTQTPSHQVTQMGQEVILRCVPISNHLYFYWYRQILGQKVEFLVSFYNNEISEKSEIFDDQFSVERPDGSNFTLKIRSTKLEDSAMYFCASYMGVFNEQYFGPGTRLTVT.

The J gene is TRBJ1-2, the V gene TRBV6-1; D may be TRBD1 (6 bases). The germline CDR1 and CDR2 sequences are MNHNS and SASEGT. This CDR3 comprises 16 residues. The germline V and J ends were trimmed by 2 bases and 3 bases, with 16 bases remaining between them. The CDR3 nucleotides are TGTGCCAGCAGTGAATCGGGGGCCGCTACTTACTATGGCTACACCTTC. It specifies CASSESGAATYYGYTF.

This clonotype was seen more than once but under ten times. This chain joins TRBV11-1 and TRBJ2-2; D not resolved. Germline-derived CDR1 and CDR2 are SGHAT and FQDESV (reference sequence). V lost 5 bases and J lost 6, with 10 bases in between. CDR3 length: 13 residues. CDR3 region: CASSRPTPGELFF. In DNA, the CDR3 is TGTGCCAGCAGCCGTCCCACCCCCGGGGAGCTGTTTTTT. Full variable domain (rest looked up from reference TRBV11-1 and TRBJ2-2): EAEVAQSPRYKITEKSQAVAFWCDPISGHATLYWYRQILGQGPELLVQFQDESVVDDSQLPKDRFSAERLKGVDSTLKIQPAELGDSAMYLCASSRPTPGELFFGEGSRLTVL.

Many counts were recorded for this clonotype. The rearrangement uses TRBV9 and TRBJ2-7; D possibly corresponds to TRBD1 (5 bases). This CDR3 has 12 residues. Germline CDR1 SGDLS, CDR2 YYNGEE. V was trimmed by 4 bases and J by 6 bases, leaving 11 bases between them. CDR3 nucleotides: TGTGCCAGCAGCACTCAGGGTGGCGAGCAGTACTTC. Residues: CASSTQGGEQYF.

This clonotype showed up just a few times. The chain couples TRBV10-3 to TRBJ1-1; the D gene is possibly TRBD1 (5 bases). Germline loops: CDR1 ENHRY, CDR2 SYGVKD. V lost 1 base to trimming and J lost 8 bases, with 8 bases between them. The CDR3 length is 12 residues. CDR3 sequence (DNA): TGTGCCATCAGTGAGTTTAGGACAGAAGCTTTCTTT. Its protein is CAISEFRTEAFF.

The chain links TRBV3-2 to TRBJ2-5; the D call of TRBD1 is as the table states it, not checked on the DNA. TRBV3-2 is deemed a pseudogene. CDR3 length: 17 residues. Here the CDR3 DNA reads TGTGCCAGCAGCCAAGAAGAGGCAGGGAAGTACCAAGAGACCCAGTACTTC. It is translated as CASSQEEAGKYQETQYF.

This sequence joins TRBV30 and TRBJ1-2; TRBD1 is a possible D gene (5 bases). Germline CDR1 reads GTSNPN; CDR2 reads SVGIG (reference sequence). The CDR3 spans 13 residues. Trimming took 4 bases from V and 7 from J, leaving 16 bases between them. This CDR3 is CAWIVVQGGGYTF. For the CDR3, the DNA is TGTGCCTGGATAGTTGTGCAGGGTGGTGGCTACACCTTC. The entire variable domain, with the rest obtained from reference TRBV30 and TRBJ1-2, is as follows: SQTIHQWPATLVQPVGSPLSLECTVEGTSNPNLYWYRQAAGRGLQLLFYSVGIGQISSEVPQNLSASRPQDRQFILSSKKLLLSDSGFYLCAWIVVQGGGYTFGSGTRLTVV.

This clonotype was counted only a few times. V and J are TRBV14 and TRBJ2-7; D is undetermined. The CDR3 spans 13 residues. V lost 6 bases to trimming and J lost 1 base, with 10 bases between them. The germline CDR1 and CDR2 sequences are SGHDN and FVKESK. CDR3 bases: TGTGCCAGCAGGCCTAAGGGTTCCTACGAGCAGTACTTC. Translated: CASRPKGSYEQYF.

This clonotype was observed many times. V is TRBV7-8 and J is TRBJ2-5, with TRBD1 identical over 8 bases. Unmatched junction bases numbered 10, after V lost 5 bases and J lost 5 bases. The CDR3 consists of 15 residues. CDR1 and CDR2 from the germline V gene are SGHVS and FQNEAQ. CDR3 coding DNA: TGTGCCAGCAGCCTCTATCGGACAGGGCGGGAGACCCAGTACTTC. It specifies CASSLYRTGRETQYF. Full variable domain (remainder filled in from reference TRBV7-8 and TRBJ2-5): GAGVSQSPRYKVAKRGQDVALRCDPISGHVSLFWYQQALGQGPEFLTYFQNEAQLDKSGLPSDRFFAERPEGSVSTLKIQRTQQEDSAVYLCASSLYRTGRETQYFGPGTRLLVL.

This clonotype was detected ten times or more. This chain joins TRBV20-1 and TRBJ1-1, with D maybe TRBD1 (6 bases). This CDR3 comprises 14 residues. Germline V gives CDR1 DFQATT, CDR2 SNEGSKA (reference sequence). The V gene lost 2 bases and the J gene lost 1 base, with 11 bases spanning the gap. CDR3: CSARLGGGNTEAFF. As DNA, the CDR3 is TGCAGTGCTAGACTGGGGGGCGGGAACACTGAAGCTTTCTTT.

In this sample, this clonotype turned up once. This CDR3 is CASSAGLAGGPIYEQYF. CDR3 DNA: TGCGCCAGCAGTGCCGGACTAGCGGGGGGACCTATCTACGAGCAGTACTTC. The V gene is TRBV10-2, the J gene TRBJ2-7; 14 nucleotides match TRBD2. The V gene end was trimmed by 4 bases and the J gene end by 3 bases; junction bases not matched to a gene: 8. Germline V lookup: CDR1 WSHSY, CDR2 SAAADI. The CDR3 consists of 17 residues.

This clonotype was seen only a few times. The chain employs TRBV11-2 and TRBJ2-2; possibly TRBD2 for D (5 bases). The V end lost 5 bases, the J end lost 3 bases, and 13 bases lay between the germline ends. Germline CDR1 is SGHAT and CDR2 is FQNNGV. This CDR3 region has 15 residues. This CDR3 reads CASSPSGIYTGELFF. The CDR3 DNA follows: TGTGCCAGCAGCCCCTCGGGGATTTACACCGGGGAGCTGTTTTTT.

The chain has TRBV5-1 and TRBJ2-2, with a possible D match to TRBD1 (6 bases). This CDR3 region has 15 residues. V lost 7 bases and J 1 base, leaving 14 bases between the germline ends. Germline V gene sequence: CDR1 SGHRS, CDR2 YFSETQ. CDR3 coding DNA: TGCGCCAGCGTTAGGACAGAATGGAACACCGGGGAGCTGTTTTTT. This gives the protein CASVRTEWNTGELFF. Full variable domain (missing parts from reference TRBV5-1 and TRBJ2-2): KAGVTQTPRYLIKTRGQQVTLSCSPISGHRSVSWYQQTPGQGLQFLFEYFSETQRNKGNFPGRFSGRQFSNSRSEMNVSTLELGDSALYLCASVRTEWNTGELFFGEGSRLTVL.